This is a list of T cell receptor beta chains from one sample in a study of shared clonotypes between healthy human individuals. Method: immunoSEQ multiplex PCR; TCRdb's copy keeps in-frame clones and lacks some. The sample yields roughly 850,000 clones, about 96% seen once. Sequenced input: naive CD8+ T cells sorted from blood. The receptors here all came from a young man in good health. The CDR3 runs from the conserved cysteine through the conserved F or W. A D gene is named only where the DNA matches it firmly. Expanded clones get a size class; other rows say once, few or many, or leave the size out.

J gene | D gene | CDR3 length | V gene | clone size | CDR3 DNA | CDR3 protein
TRBJ2-5 | TRBD2 | 16 | TRBV11-2 | few | TGTGCCAGCAGCTGGGGACTAGCGGGAGAGGGAGAGACCCAGTACTTC | CASSWGLAGEGETQYF
TRBJ2-1 | - | 13 | TRBV27 | - | TGTGCCAGCAGTTTATACCTTTACAATGAGCAGTTCTTC | CASSLYLYNEQFF
TRBJ2-2 | - | 16 | TRBV5-4 | - | TGTGCCAGCAGCTTGGAATCCGGGTATAACACCGGGGAGCTGTTTTTT | CASSLESGYNTGELFF
TRBJ2-7 | TRBD2 | 14 | TRBV27 | - | TGTGCCAGCAGTTTCGGGGGGAGCAGCTACGAGCAGTACTTC | CASSFGGSSYEQYF
TRBJ1-5 | TRBD1 | 15 | TRBV30 | - | TGTGCCTGGAGTCAGGGACAGCATAGCAATCAGCCCCAGCATTTT | CAWSQGQHSNQPQHF
TRBJ2-5 | TRBD1 | 14 | TRBV7-9 | - | TGTGCCAGCAGCTCCCCAGGGGGACAAGAGACCCAGTACTTC | CASSSPGGQETQYF
TRBJ2-1 | TRBD1 | 14 | TRBV6-6 | once | TGTGCCAGCAGTAAGACAGGGAACTGGGATGAGCAGTTCTTC | CASSKTGNWDEQFF
TRBJ2-7 | - | 12 | TRBV10-1 | - | TGCGCCAGCAGTGCGGGAGTCTACGAGCAGTACTTC | CASSAGVYEQYF
TRBJ2-5 | - | 15 | TRBV7-9 | - | TGTGCCAGCAGCTCACAATCTAGCGCACAAGAGACCCAGTACTTC | CASSSQSSAQETQYF
TRBJ1-1 | - | 12 | TRBV7-8 | - | TGTGCCAGCAGCCAGGGTTCCACTGAAGCTTTCTTT | CASSQGSTEAFF
TRBJ2-7 | - | 15 | TRBV27 | - | TGTGCCAGCAGTTTTTCATCTACCCAGTCCTACGAGCAGTACTTC | CASSFSSTQSYEQYF
TRBJ2-2 | - | 12 | TRBV28 | - | TGTGCCAGCAGCTATGGCGGCGGGGAGCTGTTTTTT | CASSYGGGELFF
TRBJ2-6 | - | 15 | TRBV4-3 | - | TGCGCCAGCAGCCCACACGACTCTGGGGCCAACGTCCTGACTTTC | CASSPHDSGANVLTF
TRBJ2-1 | - | 12 | TRBV27 | - | TGTGCCAGCAGCCTTATCGGGGATGAGCAGTTCTTC | CASSLIGDEQFF
TRBJ2-7 | TRBD1 | 14 | TRBV7-6 | once | TGTGCCAGCACCTTTCGAATGGGGACAGGCGAGCAGTACTTC | CASTFRMGTGEQYF
TRBJ2-3 | - | 14 | TRBV5-4 | - | TGTGCCAGCAGCTTAGGGCGGGGCGGGGATACGCAGTATTTT | CASSLGRGGDTQYF
TRBJ1-2 | - | 13 | TRBV15 | - | TGTGCCACCGCAGGCGGGACGGGTTATGGCTACACCTTC | CATAGGTGYGYTF
TRBJ1-1 | TRBD1 | 15 | TRBV4-1 | - | TGCGCCAGCAGCCAACCAGGACAGGGCGGCACTGAAGCTTTCTTT | CASSQPGQGGTEAFF
TRBJ2-5 | TRBD2 | 17 | TRBV14 | - | TGTGCCAGCAGCTTCTATCGGACTGGCGGGGGACAAGAGACCCAGTACTTC | CASSFYRTGGGQETQYF
TRBJ1-5 | - | 14 | TRBV10-3 | once | TGTGCCACGAGAAACCGGGACCATAATCAGCCCCAGCATTTT | CATRNRDHNQPQHF
TRBJ2-2 | TRBD2 | 19 | TRBV5-1 | - | TGCGCCAGCAGCTTGAACGAGGGTAGCGGGAGAGCGAACACCGGGGAGCTGTTTTTT | CASSLNEGSGRANTGELFF
TRBJ2-7 | - | 14 | TRBV15 | - | TGTGCCACCAGCAGATCTCGGGAACCCTACGAGCAGTACTTC | CATSRSREPYEQYF
TRBJ2-1 | - | 19 | TRBV9 | once | TGTGCCAGCAGCGTTAGCTTTCTAGGGCGGGACCCTGCCCTGAATGAGCAGTTCTTC | CASSVSFLGRDPALNEQFF
TRBJ1-1 | - | 16 | TRBV19 | - | TGTGCCAGTAGTATAGGCTCACGGGTAATGAGAGCTGAAGCTTTCTTT | CASSIGSRVMRAEAFF
TRBJ2-7 | TRBD1 | 15 | TRBV11-1 | - | TGTGCCAGCAGCCGTGGGACAGCAATCTCCTACGAGCAGTACTTC | CASSRGTAISYEQYF
TRBJ1-1 | - | 12 | TRBV2 | once | TGTGCCAGACAGGAGGAGAACACTGAAGCTTTCTTT | CARQEENTEAFF
TRBJ2-6 | TRBD1 | 21 | TRBV5-1 | - | TGCGCCAGCAGCTCCACCCATTTTGCGGGACAGGGGGCGCCTGGGGCCAACGTCCTGACTTTC | CASSSTHFAGQGAPGANVLTF
TRBJ2-1 | TRBD2 | 16 | TRBV27 | few | TGTGCCAGCAGTTTAGGGACTAGCGGGAGGGTTGGTGAGCAGTTCTTC | CASSLGTSGRVGEQFF
TRBJ1-1 | - | 15 | TRBV4-3 | - | TGCGCCAGCAGCCAAGATTCTGGGGGGAACACTGAAGCTTTCTTT | CASSQDSGGNTEAFF
TRBJ1-2 | TRBD1 | 13 | TRBV30 | - | TGTGCCTGGAGTCCCGGGACAGGGGACGGCTACACCTTC | CAWSPGTGDGYTF
TRBJ2-1 | TRBD2 | 16 | TRBV19 | - | TGTGCCAGTAGGCCCACCCCCGGGACTAGTCCCGATGAGCAGTTCTTC | CASRPTPGTSPDEQFF
TRBJ1-1 | - | 14 | TRBV5-3 | - | TGTGCCAGAAGCCAGAGCGACAGGTTTGGTGAAGCTTTCTTT | CARSQSDRFGEAFF
TRBJ2-7 | - | 12 | TRBV27 | - | TGTGCCAGCAGTTTATGGGGCAGCGAGCAGTACTTC | CASSLWGSEQYF
TRBJ2-7 | TRBD1 | 16 | TRBV28 | - | TGTGCCAGCAGGTTGAGGAGGGACAGGGTGAGCTACGAGCAGTACTTC | CASRLRRDRVSYEQYF
TRBJ2-7 | - | 15 | TRBV15 | - | TGTGCCACCAGCACCCCCCCTCCGGGATTCTACGAGCAGTACTTC | CATSTPPPGFYEQYF
TRBJ2-7 | - | 16 | TRBV6-5 | - | TGTGCCAGCAGTTACACCGGGACCGAAGACTCCTACGAGCAGTACTTC | CASSYTGTEDSYEQYF
TRBJ2-5 | - | 13 | TRBV28 | - | TGTGCCAGCAGTGCCAGGGAGAAAGAGACCCAGTACTTC | CASSAREKETQYF
TRBJ2-7 | TRBD1 | 14 | TRBV5-1 | - | TGCGCCAGCAGCTTGGAGGGGGCGTACTACGAGCAGTACTTC | CASSLEGAYYEQYF
TRBJ2-2 | - | 12 | TRBV5-4 | - | TGTGCCACCCTACCCGAGGGCGGGGAGCTGTTTTTT | CATLPEGGELFF
TRBJ1-3 | - | 12 | TRBV19 | - | TGTCGAACTCCTAGCTCTGGAAACACCATATATTTT | CRTPSSGNTIYF
TRBJ2-2 | TRBD2 | 17 | TRBV9 | - | TGTGCCAGCAGCGGACGGACTAGCGGGAGGGCCGTCGGGGAGCTGTTTTTT | CASSGRTSGRAVGELFF
TRBJ2-7 | - | 15 | TRBV19 | - | TGTGCCAGTAGTGATGAGGGCCGTACCTCCTACGAGCAGTACTTC | CASSDEGRTSYEQYF
TRBJ2-7 | - | 14 | TRBV11-2 | - | TGTGCCAGCAGCTCCTTGGACAGCTCCTACGAGCAGTACTTC | CASSSLDSSYEQYF